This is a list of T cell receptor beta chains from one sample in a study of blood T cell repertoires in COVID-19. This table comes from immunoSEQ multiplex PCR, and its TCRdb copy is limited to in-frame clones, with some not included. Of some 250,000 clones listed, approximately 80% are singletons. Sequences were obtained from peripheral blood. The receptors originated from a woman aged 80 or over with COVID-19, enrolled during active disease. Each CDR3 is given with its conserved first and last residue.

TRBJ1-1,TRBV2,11,CASTMNTEAFF
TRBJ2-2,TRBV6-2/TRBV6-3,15,CASSLERMGTGELFF
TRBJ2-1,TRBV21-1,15,CASSGRGSLYNEQFF
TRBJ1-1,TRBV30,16,CAWSRGRAIWDTEAFF
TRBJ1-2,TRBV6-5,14,CASTREREIYGYTF
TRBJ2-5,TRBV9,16,CASSGDLGRGEETQYF
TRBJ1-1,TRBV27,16,CASTLRGGMKGTEAFF
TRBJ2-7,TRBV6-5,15,CASSQGTGSSYEQYF
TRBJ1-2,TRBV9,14,CASSVGRQLGGYTF
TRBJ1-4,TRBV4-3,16,CASSQADGTANEKLFF